The rows below give T cell receptor beta chains drawn from one sample of a study of shared clonotypes between healthy human individuals. Only in-frame clones appear in the TCRdb table, and some are missing; sequencing was by immunoSEQ multiplex PCR. Here the sample spans more than 400,000 clones, more than 65% being singletons. The material sequenced was PBMCs. The receptors originated from a woman in her thirties or forties in good health. Some clones in this sample may be carry-over from other donors' samples. CDR3s include the opening cysteine and the closing phenylalanine or tryptophan. Each record gives: D gene, J gene, clone size, V gene, CDR3 protein, CDR3 DNA. D genes are given only for firm matches. The size entry is marked missing in some rows and otherwise reads once, few, many or a size class.

D: TRBD2
J: TRBJ2-3
size: .
V: TRBV30
CDR3: CAWIRGLAGGEDTQYF
DNA: TGTGCCTGGATAAGAGGGCTAGCGGGAGGGGAGGATACGCAGTATTTT

D: TRBD1
J: TRBJ2-5
size: .
V: TRBV7-7
CDR3: CASSSGGAETQYF
DNA: TGTGCTAGCAGCTCAGGGGGCGCGGAGACCCAGTACTTC

D: TRBD2
J: TRBJ2-2
size: .
V: TRBV5-6
CDR3: CASSLAGLAAPGELFF
DNA: TGTGCCAGCAGCTTGGCGGGACTAGCGGCACCGGGGGAGCTGTTTTTT

D: .
J: TRBJ2-7
size: .
V: TRBV6-5
CDR3: CASSLGQFNPYEQYF
DNA: TGTGCCAGCAGCCTAGGGCAGTTTAATCCCTACGAGCAGTACTTC

D: .
J: TRBJ1-2
size: .
V: TRBV18
CDR3: CASSPQDHNLYGYTF
DNA: TGTGCCAGCTCACCCCAGGACCATAACCTCTATGGCTACACCTTC

D: .
J: TRBJ2-7
size: .
V: TRBV21-1
CDR3: CASSVFGQGARSSYEQYF
DNA: .

D: TRBD1
J: TRBJ1-2
size: .
V: TRBV10-3
CDR3: CAISERQGVGGYTF
DNA: TGTGCCATCAGTGAGCGGCAGGGGGTAGGGGGCTACACCTTC

D: TRBD1
J: TRBJ1-4
size: .
V: TRBV7-2
CDR3: CASSLQGQNEKLFF
DNA: TGTGCCAGCAGCCTACAGGGGCAAAATGAAAAACTGTTTTTT

D: TRBD1
J: TRBJ2-7
size: .
V: TRBV6-1
CDR3: CASNPTGGYERYF
DNA: TGTGCCAGCAACCCTACAGGGGGCTACGAGCGGTACTTC

D: .
J: TRBJ1-2
size: few
V: TRBV5-4
CDR3: CASSLGGIRGYTF
DNA: TGTGCCAGCAGCTTGGGGGGAATTCGCGGCTACACCTTC

D: .
J: TRBJ1-2
size: .
V: TRBV5-1
CDR3: CASSLEQGTYGYTF
DNA: TGCGCCAGCAGCTTGGAGCAGGGTACCTATGGCTACACCTTC

D: .
J: TRBJ2-7
size: many
V: TRBV5-6
CDR3: CASSRPLGGGGSTEQYF
DNA: TGTGCCAGCAGCCGACCTTTAGGAGGAGGGGGGTCTACGGAGCAGTACTTC

D: .
J: TRBJ2-3
size: many
V: TRBV6-1
CDR3: CASSDGGSTDTQYF
DNA: TGTGCCAGCAGTGACGGGGGAAGCACAGATACGCAGTATTTT

D: .
J: TRBJ2-5
size: .
V: TRBV11-3
CDR3: CASSLSRGYETQYF
DNA: TGTGCCAGCAGCTTAAGCAGGGGCTATGAGACCCAGTACTTC

D: .
J: TRBJ2-3
size: .
V: TRBV18
CDR3: CASSPGRKSSTDTQYF
DNA: TGTGCCAGCTCACCAGGACGGAAATCTAGCACAGATACGCAGTATTTT

D: TRBD2
J: TRBJ2-2
size: .
V: TRBV11-2
CDR3: CASSLFSGSRVTGELFF
DNA: TGTGCCAGCAGCTTATTTAGCGGGAGTCGAGTTACCGGGGAGCTGTTTTTT

D: .
J: TRBJ2-1
size: few
V: TRBV6-1
CDR3: CASSGDGSYNEQFF
DNA: TGTGCCAGCAGTGGTGACGGCTCCTACAATGAGCAGTTCTTC

D: TRBD2
J: TRBJ2-1
size: .
V: TRBV4-1
CDR3: CASSQDRGTSARLNYNEQFF
DNA: TGCGCCAGCAGCCAAGACCGGGGGACTAGCGCGAGACTAAACTACAATGAGCAGTTCTTC

D: .
J: TRBJ2-3
size: .
V: TRBV5-6
CDR3: CASSLPSSPTDTQYF
DNA: TGTGCCAGCAGCTTGCCTAGCAGCCCCACAGATACGCAGTATTTT

D: TRBD2
J: TRBJ2-1
size: .
V: TRBV7-9
CDR3: CATSQAGEYEQFF
DNA: TGTGCCACCTCCCAAGCGGGAGAATATGAGCAGTTCTTC

D: TRBD2
J: TRBJ2-5
size: .
V: TRBV11-2
CDR3: CASSHRTGLAGDQETQYF
DNA: TGCGCCAGCAGCCACAGAACGGGACTAGCGGGAGATCAAGAGACCCAGTACTTC

D: .
J: TRBJ2-7
size: .
V: TRBV27
CDR3: CASSSTGRESRREQYF
DNA: TGTGCCAGCAGTTCGACGGGCCGGGAGTCCAGGCGCGAGCAGTACTTC

D: TRBD1
J: TRBJ1-2
size: .
V: TRBV28
CDR3: CASSFIDRDNYGYTF
DNA: TGTGCCAGCAGTTTTATCGACAGGGATAACTATGGCTACACCTTC

D: TRBD2
J: TRBJ2-1
size: .
V: TRBV11-3
CDR3: CASSPSVSGRAHNEQFF
DNA: TGTGCCAGCAGCCCATCCGTTAGCGGGAGGGCCCACAATGAGCAGTTCTTC

D: TRBD2
J: TRBJ2-3
size: .
V: TRBV4-3
CDR3: CASSQDRGADTQYF
DNA: TGCGCCAGCAGCCAAGACCGGGGGGCAGATACGCAGTATTTT

D: .
J: TRBJ2-5
size: .
V: TRBV28
CDR3: CASRVDSQETQYF
DNA: TGTGCCAGCAGAGTGGACAGCCAAGAGACCCAGTACTTC

D: TRBD2
J: TRBJ2-5
size: .
V: TRBV28
CDR3: CASSFAGGVGETQYF
DNA: TGTGCCAGCAGTTTTGCGGGAGGGGTCGGGGAGACCCAGTACTTC

D: .
J: TRBJ1-2
size: few
V: TRBV5-6
CDR3: CASTWARLGYGYTF
DNA: TGTGCCAGCACCTGGGCTCGATTAGGCTATGGCTACACCTTC

D: .
J: TRBJ1-1
size: few
V: TRBV6-6
CDR3: CASTEGGRGNTEAFF
DNA: TGTGCCAGCACTGAGGGCGGCAGGGGGAACACTGAAGCTTTCTTT

D: .
J: TRBJ2-1
size: .
V: TRBV6-5
CDR3: CASSLDFSSSYNEQFF
DNA: TGTGCCAGCAGTTTGGACTTTTCTAGCTCCTACAATGAGCAGTTCTTC

D: .
J: TRBJ1-1
size: .
V: TRBV28
CDR3: CASSLLAWGVEAFF
DNA: TGTGCCAGCAGTTTATTAGCTTGGGGGGTTGAAGCTTTCTTT

D: .
J: TRBJ2-5
size: .
V: TRBV13
CDR3: CASSRGDFGETQYF
DNA: TGTGCCAGCAGCCGAGGGGATTTTGGGGAGACCCAGTACTTC

D: .
J: TRBJ1-5
size: .
V: TRBV25-1
CDR3: CASSDRQADQPQHF
DNA: TGTGCCAGCAGTGATAGGCAGGCCGATCAGCCCCAGCATTTT

D: TRBD2
J: TRBJ2-3
size: once
V: TRBV30
CDR3: CAWSASGRRTDTQYF
DNA: TGTGCCTGGAGCGCTAGCGGGAGACGTACAGACACGCAGTATTTT

D: TRBD2
J: TRBJ2-1
size: .
V: TRBV5-1
CDR3: CASSLTSGRVGNEQFF
DNA: TGCGCCAGCAGCTTGACTAGCGGGAGGGTGGGGAATGAGCAGTTCTTC

D: TRBD2
J: TRBJ2-3
size: .
V: TRBV5-4
CDR3: CASSRALAATTDTQYF
DNA: TGTGCCAGCAGCCGGGCACTAGCGGCAACCACAGATACGCAGTATTTT